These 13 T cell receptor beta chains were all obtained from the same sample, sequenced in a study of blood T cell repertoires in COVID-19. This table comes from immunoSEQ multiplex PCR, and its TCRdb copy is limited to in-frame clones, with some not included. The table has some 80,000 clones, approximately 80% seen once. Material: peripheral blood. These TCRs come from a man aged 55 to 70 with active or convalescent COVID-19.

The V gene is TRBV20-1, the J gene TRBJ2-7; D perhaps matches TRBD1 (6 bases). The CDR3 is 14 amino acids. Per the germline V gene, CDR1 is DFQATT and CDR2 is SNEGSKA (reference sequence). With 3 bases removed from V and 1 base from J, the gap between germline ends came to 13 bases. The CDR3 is CSASWGRGSYEQYF. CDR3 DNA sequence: TGCAGTGCTAGTTGGGGCAGGGGATCCTACGAGCAGTACTTC.

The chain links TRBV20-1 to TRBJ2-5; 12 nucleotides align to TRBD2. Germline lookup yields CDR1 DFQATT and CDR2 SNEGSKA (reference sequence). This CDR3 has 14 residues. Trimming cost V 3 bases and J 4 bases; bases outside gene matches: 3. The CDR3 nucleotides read TGCAGTGCTAGTGGACTAGCGGGGCCAGAGACCCAGTACTTC. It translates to CSASGLAGPETQYF.

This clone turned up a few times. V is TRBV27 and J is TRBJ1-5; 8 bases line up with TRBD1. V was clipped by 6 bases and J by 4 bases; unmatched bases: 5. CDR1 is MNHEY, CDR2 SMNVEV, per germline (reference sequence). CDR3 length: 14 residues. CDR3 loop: CASRPGGHNQPQHF. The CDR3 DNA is TGTGCCAGCAGACCAGGGGGCCATAATCAGCCCCAGCATTTT.

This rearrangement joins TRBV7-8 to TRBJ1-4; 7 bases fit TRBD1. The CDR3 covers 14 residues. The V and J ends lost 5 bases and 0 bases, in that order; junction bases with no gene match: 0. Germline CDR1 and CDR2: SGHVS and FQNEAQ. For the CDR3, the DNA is TGTGCCAGCAGCACAGGGGCAACTAATGAAAAACTGTTTTTT. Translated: CASSTGATNEKLFF.

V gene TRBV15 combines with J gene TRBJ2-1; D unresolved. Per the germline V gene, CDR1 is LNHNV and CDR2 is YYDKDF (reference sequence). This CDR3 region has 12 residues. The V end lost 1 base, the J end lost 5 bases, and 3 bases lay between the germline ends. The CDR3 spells CATSRVNNEQFF. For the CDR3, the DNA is TGTGCCACCAGCAGAGTTAACAATGAGCAGTTCTTC.

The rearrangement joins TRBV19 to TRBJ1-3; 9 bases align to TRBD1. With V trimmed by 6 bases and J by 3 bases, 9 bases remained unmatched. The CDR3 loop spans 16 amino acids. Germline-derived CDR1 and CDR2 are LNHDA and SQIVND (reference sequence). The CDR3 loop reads CASSTGTGISGNTIYF. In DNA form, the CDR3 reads TGTGCCAGTAGCACCGGGACAGGGATCAGTGGAAACACCATATATTTT.

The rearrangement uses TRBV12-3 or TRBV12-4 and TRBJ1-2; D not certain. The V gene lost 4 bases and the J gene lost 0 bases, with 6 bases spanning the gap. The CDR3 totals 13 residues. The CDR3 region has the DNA TGTGCCAGCAGTTCGACTTCTAACTATGGCTACACCTTC. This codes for CASSSTSNYGYTF.

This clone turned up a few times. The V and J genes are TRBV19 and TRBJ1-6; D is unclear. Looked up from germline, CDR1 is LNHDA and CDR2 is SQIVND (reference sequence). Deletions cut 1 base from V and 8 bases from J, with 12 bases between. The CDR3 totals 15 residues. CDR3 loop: CASSIGRGGDSPLHF. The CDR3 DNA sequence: TGTGCCAGTAGTATAGGGCGGGGTGGAGATTCACCCCTCCACTTT.

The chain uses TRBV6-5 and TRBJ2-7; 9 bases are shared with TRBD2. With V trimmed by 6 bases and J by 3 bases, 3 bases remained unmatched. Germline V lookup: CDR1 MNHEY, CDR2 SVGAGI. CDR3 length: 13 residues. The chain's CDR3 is CASRGTSSYEQYF. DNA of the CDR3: TGTGCCAGCAGGGGGACTAGCAGCTACGAGCAGTACTTC.

CDR3 in amino acids: CATRPTGQGYTGELFF. CDR3 coding DNA: TGTGCCACCAGGCCTACGGGACAGGGTTACACCGGGGAGCTGTTTTTT. The chain couples TRBV3-1 (or the pseudogene TRBV3-2) to TRBJ2-2; TRBD1 aligns across 9 bases. Trimming took 10 bases from V and 3 from J; bases not matched to a gene: 12. Per germline, CDR1 LGHDT and CDR2 YNNKEL (reference sequence). CDR3 size: 16 residues.

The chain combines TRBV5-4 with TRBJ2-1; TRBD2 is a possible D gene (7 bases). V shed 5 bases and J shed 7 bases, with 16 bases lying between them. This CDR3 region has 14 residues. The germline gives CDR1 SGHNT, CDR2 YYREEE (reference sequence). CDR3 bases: TGTGCCAGCAGTATCGGACTAGGGGGGAATGAGCAGTTCTTC. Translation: CASSIGLGGNEQFF. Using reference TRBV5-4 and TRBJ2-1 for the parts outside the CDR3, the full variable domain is ETGVTQSPTHLIKTRGQQVTLRCSSQSGHNTVSWYQQALGQGPQFIFQYYREEENGRGNFPPRFSGLQFPNYSSELNVNALELDDSALYLCASSIGLGGNEQFFGPGTRLTVL.

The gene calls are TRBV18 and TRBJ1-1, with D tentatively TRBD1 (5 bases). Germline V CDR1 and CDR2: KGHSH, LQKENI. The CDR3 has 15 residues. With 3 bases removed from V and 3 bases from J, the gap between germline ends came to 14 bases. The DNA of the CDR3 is TGTGCCAGCTCACCGAGCCCGGACACATACACTGAAGCTTTCTTT. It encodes CASSPSPDTYTEAFF.

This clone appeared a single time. In DNA, the CDR3 is TGTGCCAGCAGTCCGGGACAGGTCAATCAGCCCCAGCATTTT. Amino acid sequence: CASSPGQVNQPQHF. This sequence joins TRBV6-2 or TRBV6-3 and TRBJ1-5; 8 positions agree with TRBD1. Looked up from germline, CDR1 is MNHEY and CDR2 is SVGEGT. The CDR3 covers 14 residues. The V and J ends lost 5 bases and 3 bases, in that order; junction bases with no gene match: 3.